The 29 T cell receptor beta chains below were found in one sample sequenced in a study of T cells in localized non-small cell lung cancer (dated by TCRdb to the early 2020s). Libraries were built with the immunoSEQ multiplex PCR assay. TCRdb took this table from immuneACCESS and kept in-frame rearrangements with V and J called. Such tables lack part of the clones; where checked against another copy, unresolved V genes explain under half of the gap, and the rest is unexplained. This sample has about 30,000 clones in its table, and roughly nine tenths of those were observed once. The top ten constitute about 9.4% of the sample. Specimen: peripheral blood, collected before any cancer treatment. Source of these receptors: a woman aged 35 to 69 with stage I lung adenocarcinoma.

This clone was seen a few times. The chain couples TRBV7-9 to TRBJ1-2; tentatively, D is TRBD1 (5 bases). Trimming left V 6 bases short and J 8 bases short, with 10 bases between. From germline, CDR1 is SEHNR and CDR2 FQNEAQ (reference sequence). The CDR3 sequence is 11 residues long. The CDR3 is CASRSGSGYTF. In DNA, the CDR3 is TGTGCCAGCAGGTCAGGGAGCGGCTACACCTTC.

This chain uses TRBV27 with TRBJ1-1; 7 bases align to TRBD1. J was trimmed by 5 bases and V by 8 bases; bases with no gene match: 11. This CDR3 region has 14 residues. The V gene's germline CDR1 is MNHEY and CDR2 SMNVEV (reference sequence). Written as DNA, the CDR3 is TGTGCCAGCGGTTCGGAGACAGGGAAGACTGAAGCTTTCTTT. It encodes CASGSETGKTEAFF.

The chain recombines TRBV29-1 with TRBJ1-1, with 7 bases matching TRBD1. This CDR3 region has 17 residues. V lost 3 bases, J lost 3 bases, and 16 bases stayed unmatched. Germline-derived CDR1 and CDR2 are SQVTM and ANQGSEA. The CDR3 region is CSVDVGGYFAEDTEAFF. CDR3 coding DNA: TGCAGCGTTGATGTAGGGGGCTATTTTGCGGAGGACACTGAAGCTTTCTTT.

The V and J genes are TRBV6-5 and TRBJ2-4; 7 nucleotides agree with TRBD1. Unmatched junction bases numbered 12, after V lost 6 bases and J lost 7 bases. The CDR3 totals 15 residues. Per germline, CDR1 MNHEY and CDR2 SVGAGI. The DNA for the CDR3 is TGTGCCAGCAGCACAGACAGGGTTCTTTCGAACATTCAGTACTTC. Its protein product is CASSTDRVLSNIQYF.

There are a few counts of this clone. The chain uses TRBV4-1 and TRBJ2-1; TRBD1 aligns across 8 bases. CDR3 length: 16 residues. J gave up 1 base and V 3 bases, and 5 bases lay outside the gene matches. Germline V gene sequence: CDR1 MGHRA, CDR2 YSYEKL. For the CDR3, the DNA is TGCGCCAGCAGCCAGAGACAGGGGACTTCCTACAATGAGCAGTTCTTC. It yields the protein CASSQRQGTSYNEQFF.

J is TRBJ2-3 and V is TRBV5-4; TRBD2 aligns across 14 bases. The CDR3 has 15 amino acids. J gave up 5 bases and V 3 bases, and 2 bases lay outside the gene matches. Germline lookup yields CDR1 SGHNT and CDR2 YYREEE (reference sequence). CDR3 in amino acids: CASSSGTSGRDTQYF. DNA for the CDR3: TGTGCCAGCAGCTCCGGGACTAGCGGGAGAGATACGCAGTATTTT.

V gene TRBV7-3 combines with J gene TRBJ2-2; TRBD2 matches 7 bases. The CDR3 extends over 16 amino acids. Trimming took 3 bases from V and 0 from J; bases not matched to a gene: 4. Germline CDR1 reads SGHTA; CDR2 reads FQGTGA. The CDR3 loop reads CASSFAGTTNTGELFF. The CDR3 DNA sequence: TGTGCCAGCAGCTTCGCCGGGACTACGAACACCGGGGAGCTGTTTTTT.

The rearrangement links TRBV6-5 to TRBJ1-4; D is unclear. The CDR3 is 16 amino acids. CDR1 is MNHEY, CDR2 SVGAGI, per germline. The V gene lost 2 bases and the J gene lost 1 base, with 11 bases spanning the gap. CDR3 nucleotides: TGTGCCAGCAGTTACGGCGTAGAGATAACTAATGAAAAACTGTTTTTT. This encodes CASSYGVEITNEKLFF.

The chain joins TRBV6-6 to TRBJ2-3; D unclear. CDR1 and CDR2 (germline): MNHNY, SVGAGI (reference sequence). This CDR3 contains 14 residues. V shed 7 bases and J shed 5 bases, with 16 bases lying between them. This CDR3 is CASTDPQFLDTQYF. The CDR3 DNA follows: TGTGCCAGCACCGACCCCCAGTTCCTAGATACGCAGTATTTT.

This chain joins TRBV11-2 and TRBJ1-1, with TRBD1 identical over 8 bases. The V and J ends lost 1 base and 5 bases, in that order; junction bases with no gene match: 6. The germline CDR1 and CDR2 sequences are SGHAT and FQNNGV. The CDR3 has 15 amino acids. The CDR3 loop reads CASSLGQGIWTEAFF. Written as DNA, the CDR3 is TGTGCCAGCAGCTTAGGACAGGGGATCTGGACTGAAGCTTTCTTT.

The J gene is TRBJ2-3, the V gene TRBV7-9, with 11 bases lining up with TRBD1. The germline V gene encodes CDR1 SEHNR and CDR2 FQNEAQ (reference sequence). V was clipped by 5 bases and J by 4 bases; unmatched bases: 5. The CDR3 is made up of 15 amino acids. The CDR3 nucleotides read TGTGCCAGCAGCCCGGGACAGGGGGGATCAGATACGCAGTATTTT. Protein: CASSPGQGGSDTQYF.

V and J are TRBV18 and TRBJ1-5; TRBD1 might be the D (5 bases). The CDR3 covers 14 residues. CDR1 is KGHSH, CDR2 LQKENI, per germline. Trimming stripped 2 bases from V and 3 bases from J, with 8 bases between. CDR3 nucleotides: TGTGCCAGCTCACCAACCAGGGTCAATCAGCCCCAGCATTTT. Protein product: CASSPTRVNQPQHF.

The chain carries TRBV27 and TRBJ2-2; D gene uncertain. Per germline, CDR1 MNHEY and CDR2 SMNVEV (reference sequence). V was trimmed by 4 bases and J by 3 bases, leaving 3 bases between them. The CDR3 extends over 12 amino acids. The CDR3 region is CASSSYTGELFF. The CDR3 DNA reads TGTGCCAGCAGTTCCTACACCGGGGAGCTGTTTTTT.

This clone was recorded once. V is TRBV7-9 and J is TRBJ2-1, with 7 bases matching TRBD2. The V gene end was trimmed by 8 bases and the J gene end by 10 bases; junction bases not matched to a gene: 2. This CDR3 has 10 residues. Looked up from germline, CDR1 is SEHNR and CDR2 is FQNEAQ (reference sequence). The DNA of the CDR3 is TGTGCCAGCTGGGGGGGGGAGCAGTTCTTC. This sequence encodes CASWGGEQFF.

Of note for this clone: Possible read error: a much larger clone is one base away. Other DNA sequences from this sample encode an identical CDR3 as well. This chain connects TRBV28 to TRBJ1-1; D is perhaps TRBD1 (6 bases). The CDR3 has 13 residues. Per germline, CDR1 MDHEN and CDR2 SYDVKM. CDR3 sequence reads: CASSLGRDTEAFF. As DNA, the CDR3 is TGTGCCAGCAGTTTGGGCAGGGACACCGAAGCTTTCTTT.

The chain joins TRBV27 to TRBJ2-2; 14 nucleotides match TRBD2. The CDR3 is 17 amino acids. The germline gives CDR1 MNHEY, CDR2 SMNVEV (reference sequence). V shed 4 bases, J shed 9 bases, and the junction held 10 bases outside the gene matches. DNA for the CDR3: TGTGCCAGCAGTTCGACTAGCGGGAGGGGCAAAGACAGGGAGCTGTTTTTT. As protein: CASSSTSGRGKDRELFF.

The rearrangement links TRBV28 to TRBJ1-4, with unresolved D. CDR1 and CDR2 (germline): MDHEN, SYDVKM. This CDR3 is built from 11 residues. With 6 bases removed from V and 4 bases from J, the gap between germline ends came to 3 bases. The CDR3 is CASSRNEKLFF. For the CDR3, the DNA is TGTGCCAGCAGCCGTAATGAAAAACTGTTTTTT.

This clone was picked up one time. The chain employs TRBV30 and TRBJ2-7; D ambiguous. CDR1 is GTSNPN, CDR2 SVGIG, per germline (reference sequence). This CDR3 region has 14 residues. V was cut by 2 bases and J by 2 bases, with 13 bases left in between. CDR3 sequence: CAWSWSGLTYEQYF. For the CDR3, the DNA is TGTGCCTGGAGTTGGTCAGGTCTCACCTACGAGCAGTACTTC. Supplemented by reference TRBV30 and TRBJ2-7, the full variable domain reads SQTIHQWPATLVQPVGSPLSLECTVEGTSNPNLYWYRQAAGRGLQLLFYSVGIGQISSEVPQNLSASRPQDRQFILSSKKLLLSDSGFYLCAWSWSGLTYEQYFGPGTRLTVT.

The chain is built from TRBV6-1 and TRBJ2-7; 10 bases are shared with TRBD1. CDR1 and CDR2 (germline): MNHNS, SASEGT. V trimming: 5 bases; J trimming: 0 bases; junction bases outside the gene matches: 1. The CDR3 contains 14 residues. Here the CDR3 DNA reads TGTGCCAGCAGTTGGACAGGGGGCTCCTACGAGCAGTACTTC. Residues: CASSWTGGSYEQYF.

This clone showed up just a few times. The chain recombines TRBV6-5 with TRBJ1-5; possible D gene TRBD1, 5 bases. Per germline, CDR1 MNHEY and CDR2 SVGAGI. V was shortened by 7 bases and J by 3 bases, with 16 bases between the two germline ends. The CDR3 sequence is 15 residues long. The CDR3 loop reads CASKSAGSPNQPQHF. The CDR3 coding sequence is TGTGCCAGCAAATCCGCAGGGAGCCCCAATCAGCCCCAGCATTTT.

This clone was picked up one time. The genes are TRBV7-2 and TRBJ1-1; D is unclear. CDR1 and CDR2 (germline): SGHTA, FQGNSA. V was pared by 1 base and J by 1 base, with 4 bases between. The CDR3 contains 13 residues. The CDR3 is CASSLVQNTEAFF. The CDR3 bases are TGTGCCAGCAGCTTAGTACAGAACACTGAAGCTTTCTTT.

The J gene is TRBJ2-5, the V gene TRBV28, with 11 bases lining up with TRBD2. The CDR3 has 17 amino acids. The V gene's germline CDR1 is MDHEN and CDR2 SYDVKM. The V gene end was trimmed by 6 bases and the J gene end by 0 bases; junction bases not matched to a gene: 9. CDR3 sequence reads: CASRSSTSGVYQETQYF. CDR3 in DNA: TGTGCCAGCAGATCATCGACTAGCGGGGTGTACCAAGAGACCCAGTACTTC. Full variable domain (missing parts from reference TRBV28 and TRBJ2-5): DVKVTQSSRYLVKRTGEKVFLECVQDMDHENMFWYRQDPGLGLRLIYFSYDVKMKEKGDIPEGYSVSREKKERFSLILESASTNQTSMYLCASRSSTSGVYQETQYFGPGTRLLVL.

V and J are TRBV6-6 and TRBJ1-1, with D perhaps matching TRBD1 (6 bases). V was pared by 3 bases and J by 1 base, with 15 bases between. CDR1 and CDR2 from the germline V gene are MNHNY and SVGAGI (reference sequence). The CDR3 consists of 16 residues. CDR3 in DNA: TGTGCCAGCAGTTATGGCGGCACAGGGAAGAACACTGAAGCTTTCTTT. This encodes CASSYGGTGKNTEAFF.

V usage is TRBV2 and J usage is TRBJ2-2; no firm D call. V was shortened by 8 bases and J by 7 bases, with 2 bases between the two germline ends. The V gene's germline CDR1 is SNHLY and CDR2 FYNNEI. The CDR3 extends over 9 amino acids. The CDR3: CASGGELFF. In DNA, the CDR3 is TGTGCCAGCGGCGGGGAGCTGTTTTTT.

The chain is built from TRBV30 and TRBJ2-7; D is perhaps TRBD2 (6 bases). The germline V gene has CDR1 GTSNPN and CDR2 SVGIG (reference sequence). V was clipped by 5 bases and J by 3 bases, with 14 bases between them. This CDR3 contains 13 residues. CDR3 sequence reads: CAWGGMGSYEQYF. The CDR3, as DNA: TGTGCCTGGGGGGGGATGGGGAGCTACGAGCAGTACTTC.

This clone was observed once. The gene calls are TRBV7-2 and TRBJ2-5, with 13 bases aligning to TRBD2. V lost 4 bases, J lost 1 base, and 3 bases stayed unmatched. Germline values: CDR1 SGHTA, CDR2 FQGNSA. This CDR3 is built from 16 residues. The CDR3 is CASSYGTSGTQETQYF. The CDR3 DNA follows: TGTGCCAGCAGCTACGGGACTAGCGGGACCCAAGAGACCCAGTACTTC.

The CDR3 DNA reads TGCAGCGCCCTCAAAGGGGAGACCCAGTACTTC. This sequence encodes CSALKGETQYF. This chain links TRBV29-1 with TRBJ2-5; D is unclear. Germline CDR1 is SQVTM and CDR2 is ANQGSEA. This CDR3 is 11 amino acids long. The V gene lost 7 bases and the J gene lost 5 bases, with 11 bases spanning the gap.

The chain carries TRBV2 and TRBJ1-1; D not certain. This CDR3 contains 13 residues. Germline V gives CDR1 SNHLY, CDR2 FYNNEI. V lost 3 bases, J lost 1 base, and 6 bases lay in between. DNA for the CDR3: TGTGCCAGCAGTGACAGGAGGAACACTGAAGCTTTCTTT. Translating gives CASSDRRNTEAFF. Based on the CDR3 plus reference TRBV2 and TRBJ1-1, the full variable domain is EPEVTQTPSHQVTQMGQEVILRCVPISNHLYFYWYRQILGQKVEFLVSFYNNEISEKSEIFDDQFSVERPDGSNFTLKIRSTKLEDSAMYFCASSDRRNTEAFFGQGTRLTVV.

This clone was counted a single time. The chain links TRBV18 to TRBJ1-1; weak D call: TRBD1 (5 bases). In germline, CDR1 is KGHSH, CDR2 LQKENI. The CDR3 is 17 residues long. V shed 6 bases and J shed 0 bases, with 20 bases lying between them. This CDR3 reads CASSPGMTAALNTEAFF. In DNA, the CDR3 is TGTGCCAGCTCCCCCGGTATGACAGCCGCACTGAACACTGAAGCTTTCTTT.